The clone carrying this TCR beta chain has more than one count but fewer than ten. Amplified regions were TCR beta CDR3 sequences from RNA transcripts. First-round RT-PCR with HTBI primers amplified the TCR CDR3 region. TCRdb passed the multiplex PCR reads through MiXCR, listing each CDR3 protein once. The table includes fewer than 200,000 distinct CDR3 sequences, around 15% detected once. The data are from a study of T cells in Graves' hyperthyroidism and ophthalmopathy. The CDR3 sequence is 15 residues long. Trimming pared 2 bases from V and 5 bases from J, leaving 15 bases between. Germline loops: CDR1 LNHDA, CDR2 SQIVND (reference sequence).

The chain has TRBV19 and TRBJ2-5, with D possibly being TRBD1 or TRBD2 (7 bases each). Sequences were obtained from blood. The sequence was collected from a woman aged 45 to 65 with Graves' hyperthyroidism. CDR3 DNA: TGTGCCAGTAGTATACAGGGGGGGCCTCGGGAGACCCAGTACTTC. The encoded protein is CASSIQGGPRETQYF.